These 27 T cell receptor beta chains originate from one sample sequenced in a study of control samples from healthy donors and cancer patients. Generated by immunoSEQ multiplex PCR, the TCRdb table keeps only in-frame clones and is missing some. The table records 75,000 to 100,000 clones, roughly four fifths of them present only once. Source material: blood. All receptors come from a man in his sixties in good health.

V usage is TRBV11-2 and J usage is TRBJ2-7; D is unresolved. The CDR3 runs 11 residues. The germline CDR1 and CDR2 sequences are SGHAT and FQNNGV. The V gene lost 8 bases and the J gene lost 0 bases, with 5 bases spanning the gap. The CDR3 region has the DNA TGTGCCAGCGGTATCTCCTACGAGCAGTACTTC. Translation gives CASGISYEQYF.

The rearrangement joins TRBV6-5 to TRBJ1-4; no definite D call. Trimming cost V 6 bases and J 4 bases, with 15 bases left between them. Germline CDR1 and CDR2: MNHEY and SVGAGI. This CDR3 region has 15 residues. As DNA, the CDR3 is TGTGCCAGCAGCACCCAGACGGGAGGTAATGAAAAACTGTTTTTT. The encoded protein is CASSTQTGGNEKLFF.

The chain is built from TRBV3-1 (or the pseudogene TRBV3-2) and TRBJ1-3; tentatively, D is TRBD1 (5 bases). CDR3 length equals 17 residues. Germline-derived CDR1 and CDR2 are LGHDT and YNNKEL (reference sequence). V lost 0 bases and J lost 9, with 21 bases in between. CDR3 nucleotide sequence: TGTGCCAGCAGCCAAGAGGGGGACTCCCTTTACGGGGGCACCATATATTTT. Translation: CASSQEGDSLYGGTIYF.

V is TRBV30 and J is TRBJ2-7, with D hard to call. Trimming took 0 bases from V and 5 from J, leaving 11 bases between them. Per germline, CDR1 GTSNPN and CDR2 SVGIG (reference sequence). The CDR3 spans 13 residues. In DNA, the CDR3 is TGTGCCTGGAGTGTACGGTGGTTGGACGAGCAGTACTTC. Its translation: CAWSVRWLDEQYF.

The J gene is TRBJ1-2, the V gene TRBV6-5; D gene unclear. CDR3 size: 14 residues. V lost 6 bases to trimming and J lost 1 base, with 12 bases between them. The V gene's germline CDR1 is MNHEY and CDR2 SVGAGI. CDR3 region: CASRKDGLNYGYTF. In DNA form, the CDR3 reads TGTGCCAGCAGGAAGGACGGGCTTAACTATGGCTACACCTTC.

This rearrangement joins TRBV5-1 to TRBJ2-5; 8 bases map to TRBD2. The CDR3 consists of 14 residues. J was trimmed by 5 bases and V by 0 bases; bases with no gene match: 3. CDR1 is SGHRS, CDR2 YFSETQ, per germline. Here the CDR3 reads CASSLAGGGETQYF. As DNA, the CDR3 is TGCGCCAGCAGCTTGGCGGGGGGGGGCGAGACCCAGTACTTC.

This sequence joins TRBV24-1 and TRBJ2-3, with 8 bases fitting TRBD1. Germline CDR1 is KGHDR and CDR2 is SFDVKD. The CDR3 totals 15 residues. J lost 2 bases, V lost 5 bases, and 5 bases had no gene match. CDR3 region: CATSVGTGDTDTQYF. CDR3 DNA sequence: TGTGCCACCAGTGTCGGGACAGGTGACACAGATACGCAGTATTTT.

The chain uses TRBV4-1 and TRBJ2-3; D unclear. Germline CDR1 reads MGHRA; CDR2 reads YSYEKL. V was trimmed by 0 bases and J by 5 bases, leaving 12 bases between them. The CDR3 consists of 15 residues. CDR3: CASSQESEIGDTQYF. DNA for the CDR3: TGCGCCAGCAGCCAAGAATCAGAGATCGGAGATACGCAGTATTTT.

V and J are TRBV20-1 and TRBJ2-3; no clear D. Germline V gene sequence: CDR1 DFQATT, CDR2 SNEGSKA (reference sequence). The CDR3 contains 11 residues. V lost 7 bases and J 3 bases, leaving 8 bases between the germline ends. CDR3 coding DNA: TGCAGTGTAGCCACAACAGATACGCAGTATTTT. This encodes CSVATTDTQYF.

The CDR3 reads CACLAGGTYEQYF. Written as DNA, the CDR3 is TGTGCCTGTTTAGCGGGGGGCACCTACGAGCAGTACTTC. The rearrangement joins TRBV30 to TRBJ2-7, with 10 bases fitting TRBD2. V dropped 6 bases and J dropped 2; count of bases not matched to a gene: 4. Germline loops: CDR1 GTSNPN, CDR2 SVGIG (reference sequence). This CDR3 is built from 13 residues.

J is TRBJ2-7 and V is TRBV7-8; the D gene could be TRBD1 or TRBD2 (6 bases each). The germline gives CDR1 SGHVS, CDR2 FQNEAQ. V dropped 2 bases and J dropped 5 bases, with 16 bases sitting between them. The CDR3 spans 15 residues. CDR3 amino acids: CASSLRWGAGDEQYF. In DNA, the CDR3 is TGTGCCAGCAGCTTACGTTGGGGGGCCGGCGACGAGCAGTACTTC.

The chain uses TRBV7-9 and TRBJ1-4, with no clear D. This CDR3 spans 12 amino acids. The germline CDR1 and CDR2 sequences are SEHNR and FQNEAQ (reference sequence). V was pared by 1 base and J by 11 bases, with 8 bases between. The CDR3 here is CASSLGGSKLFF. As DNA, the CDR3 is TGTGCCAGCAGCTTAGGGGGATCGAAACTGTTTTTT.

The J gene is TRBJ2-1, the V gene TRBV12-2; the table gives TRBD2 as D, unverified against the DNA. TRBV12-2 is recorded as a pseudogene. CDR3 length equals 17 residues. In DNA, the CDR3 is TGTGCAAGTCGCTTAGTCCTAGCGGGGGGGGCCTACAATGAGCAGTTCTTC. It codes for CASRLVLAGGAYNEQFF.

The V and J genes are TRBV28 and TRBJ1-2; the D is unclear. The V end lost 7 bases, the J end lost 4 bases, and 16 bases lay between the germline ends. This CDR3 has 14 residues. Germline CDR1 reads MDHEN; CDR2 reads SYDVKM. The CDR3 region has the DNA TGTGCCAGCACCACCCCTGCGCGGGGCTATGGCTACACCTTC. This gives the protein CASTTPARGYGYTF.

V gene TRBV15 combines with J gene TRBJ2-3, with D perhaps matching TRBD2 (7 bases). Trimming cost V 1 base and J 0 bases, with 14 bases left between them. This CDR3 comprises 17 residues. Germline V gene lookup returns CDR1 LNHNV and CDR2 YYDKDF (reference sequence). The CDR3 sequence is CATSRGGGRTSTDTQYF. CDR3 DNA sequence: TGTGCCACCAGCAGAGGGGGGGGGCGGACTAGCACAGATACGCAGTATTTT.

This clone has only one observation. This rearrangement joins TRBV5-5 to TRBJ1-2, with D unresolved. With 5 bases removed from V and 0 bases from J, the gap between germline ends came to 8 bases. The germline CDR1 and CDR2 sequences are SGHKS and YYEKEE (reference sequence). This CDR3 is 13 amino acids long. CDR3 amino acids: CASRKVSNYGYTF. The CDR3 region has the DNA TGTGCCAGCAGAAAGGTATCTAACTATGGCTACACCTTC.

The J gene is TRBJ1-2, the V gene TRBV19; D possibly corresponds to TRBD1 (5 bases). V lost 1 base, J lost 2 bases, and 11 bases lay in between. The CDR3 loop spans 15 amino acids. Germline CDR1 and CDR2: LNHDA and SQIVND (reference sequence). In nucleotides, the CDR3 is TGTGCCAGTAGTATAGGGAGACAGTTCAACTATGGCTACACCTTC. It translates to CASSIGRQFNYGYTF.

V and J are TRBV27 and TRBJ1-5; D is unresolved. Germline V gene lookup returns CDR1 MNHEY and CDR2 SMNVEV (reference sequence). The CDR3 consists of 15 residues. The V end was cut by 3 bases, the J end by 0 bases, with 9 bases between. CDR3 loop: CASSFKRDSNQPQHF. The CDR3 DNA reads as TGTGCCAGCAGTTTCAAGAGGGATAGCAATCAGCCCCAGCATTTT.

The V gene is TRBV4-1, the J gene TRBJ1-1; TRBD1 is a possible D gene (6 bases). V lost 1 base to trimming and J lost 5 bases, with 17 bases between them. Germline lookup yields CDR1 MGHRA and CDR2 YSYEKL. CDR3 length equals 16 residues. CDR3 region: CASSQVRGSDVTEAFF. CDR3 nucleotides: TGCGCCAGCAGCCAAGTCAGGGGCTCGGACGTGACTGAAGCTTTCTTT.

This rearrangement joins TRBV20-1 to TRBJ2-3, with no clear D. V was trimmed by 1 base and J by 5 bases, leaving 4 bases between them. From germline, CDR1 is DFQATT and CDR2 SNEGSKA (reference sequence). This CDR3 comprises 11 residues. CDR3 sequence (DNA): TGCAGTGCTAGAGCCAGAGATACGCAGTATTTT. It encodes CSARARDTQYF.

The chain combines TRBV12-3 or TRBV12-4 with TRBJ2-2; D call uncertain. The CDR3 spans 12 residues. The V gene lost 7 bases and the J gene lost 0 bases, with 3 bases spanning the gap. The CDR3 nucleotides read TGTGCCAGCAAGACGAACACCGGGGAGCTGTTTTTT. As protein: CASKTNTGELFF.

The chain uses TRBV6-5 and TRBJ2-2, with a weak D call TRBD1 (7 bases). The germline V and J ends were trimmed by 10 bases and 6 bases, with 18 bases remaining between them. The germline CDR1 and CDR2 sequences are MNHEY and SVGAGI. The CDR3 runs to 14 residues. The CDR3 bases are TGTGCCACCTCGGGGCAGGGGGGATCCGGGGAGCTGTTTTTT. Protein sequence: CATSGQGGSGELFF.

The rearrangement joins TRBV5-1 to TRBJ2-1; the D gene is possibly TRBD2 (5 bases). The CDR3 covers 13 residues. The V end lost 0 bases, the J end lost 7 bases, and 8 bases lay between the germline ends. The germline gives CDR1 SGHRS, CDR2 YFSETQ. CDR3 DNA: TGCGCCAGCAGCTTGGCCCGGGGAAATGAGCAGTTCTTC. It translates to CASSLARGNEQFF.

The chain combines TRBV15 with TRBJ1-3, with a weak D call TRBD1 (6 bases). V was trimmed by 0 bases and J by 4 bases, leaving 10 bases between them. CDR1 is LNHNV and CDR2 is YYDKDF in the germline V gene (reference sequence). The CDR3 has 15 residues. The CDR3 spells CATSREGTSGNTIYF. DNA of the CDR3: TGTGCCACCAGCAGAGAGGGGACATCCGGAAACACCATATATTTT.

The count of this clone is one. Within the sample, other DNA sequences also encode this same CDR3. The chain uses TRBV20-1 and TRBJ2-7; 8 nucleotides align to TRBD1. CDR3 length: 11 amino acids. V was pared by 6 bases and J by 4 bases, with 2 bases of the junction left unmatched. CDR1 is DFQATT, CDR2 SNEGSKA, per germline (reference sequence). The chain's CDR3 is CSAGQGYEQYF. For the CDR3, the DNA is TGCAGTGCAGGACAGGGTTACGAGCAGTACTTC.

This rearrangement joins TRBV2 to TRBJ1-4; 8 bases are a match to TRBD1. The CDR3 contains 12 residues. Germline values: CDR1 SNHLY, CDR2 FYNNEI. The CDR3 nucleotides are TGTGCTTCTGGGACAGGAGGGGAAAAACTGTTTTTT. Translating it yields CASGTGGEKLFF.

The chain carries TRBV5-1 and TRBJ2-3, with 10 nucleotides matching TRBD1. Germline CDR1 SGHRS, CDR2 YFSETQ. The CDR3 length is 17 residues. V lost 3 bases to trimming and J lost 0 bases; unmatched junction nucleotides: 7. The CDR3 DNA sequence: TGCGCCAGCAGCTCCTGGGACAGGGGTGTGAGCACAGATACGCAGTATTTT. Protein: CASSSWDRGVSTDTQYF.